The rows below give T cell receptor beta chains drawn from one sample of a study of brain T cells in children with intractable seizures. Profiling relied on immunoSEQ multiplex PCR, and the TCRdb table lists in-frame clones only, not all of them. The profile shows 60,000 to 65,000 clones, roughly 95% of them singletons. The material was peripheral blood, obtained at surgery. Source of these receptors: a boy in the first two years of life with focal cortical dysplasia and intractable seizures. CDR3s include the opening cysteine and the closing phenylalanine or tryptophan. D genes are given only for firm matches. Part of the rows lack a size; the others show once, few, many or a class for expanded clones.

len | j_gene | d_gene | abundance | v_gene | CDR3aa | CDR3nt
16 | TRBJ1-5 | TRBD1 | - | TRBV4-2 | CASSPGTDYSNQPQHF | TGTGCCAGCAGCCCCGGGACAGATTATAGCAATCAGCCCCAGCATTTT
17 | TRBJ2-7 | - | - | TRBV4-1 | CASSQGEFVISSYEQYF | TGCGCCAGCAGCCAAGGCGAATTCGTCATAAGCTCCTACGAGCAGTACTTC
17 | TRBJ1-6 | TRBD1 | - | TRBV7-9 | CASSTRPGQGAHSPLHF | TGTGCCAGCAGCACACGACCGGGCCAGGGGGCTCATTCACCCCTCCACTTT
16 | TRBJ2-7 | TRBD1 | - | TRBV5-4 | CASSVGRDREVYEQYF | TGTGCCAGCAGCGTCGGCCGGGACAGGGAGGTCTACGAGCAGTACTTC
13 | TRBJ1-5 | - | - | TRBV4-3 | CASSLRQDQPQHF | TGCGCCAGCAGCCTTCGACAGGATCAGCCCCAGCATTTT
13 | TRBJ1-5 | TRBD1 | - | TRBV10-2 | CASSPGQNQPQHF | TGCGCCAGCAGTCCGGGACAGAATCAGCCCCAGCATTTT
14 | TRBJ2-7 | - | - | TRBV3-1/TRBV3-2 | CASSHAQGPNEQYF | TGTGCCAGCAGCCACGCCCAGGGCCCCAACGAGCAGTACTTC
14 | TRBJ2-1 | - | - | TRBV2 | CATLFGLENNEQFF | TGTGCTACCCTATTCGGACTGGAGAACAATGAGCAGTTCTTC
15 | TRBJ2-3 | - | - | TRBV11-2 | CASSLGGHLVVTQYF | TGTGCCAGCAGCTTAGGGGGCCACCTCGTAGTTACGCAGTATTTT
13 | TRBJ2-5 | - | - | TRBV11-2 | CASSTRLRETQYF | TGTGCCAGCAGCACTCGCCTAAGGGAGACCCAGTACTTC
15 | TRBJ1-2 | - | - | TRBV18 | CASSPPVFGMYGYTF | TGTGCCAGCTCACCACCAGTCTTCGGGATGTATGGCTACACCTTC
14 | TRBJ2-5 | - | - | TRBV28 | CAALRTVWHETQYF | TGTGCCGCCCTAAGGACAGTTTGGCACGAGACCCAGTACTTC
13 | TRBJ2-5 | - | - | TRBV12-3/TRBV12-4 | CASRTGSMGPQYF | TGTGCCAGCAGAACGGGCTCAATGGGGCCCCAGTACTTC
15 | TRBJ2-5 | - | - | TRBV7-9 | CASSMDGFHQETQYF | TGTGCCAGCAGCATGGACGGATTTCACCAAGAGACCCAGTACTTC
16 | TRBJ1-4 | - | - | TRBV7-9 | CASSFGTLRDIEKLFF | TGTGCCAGCAGCTTCGGGACATTGAGGGATATAGAAAAACTGTTTTTT
17 | TRBJ2-6 | - | once | TRBV18 | CASSNLSGGSGANVLTF | TGTGCCAGCTCAAATCTTAGCGGAGGCTCTGGGGCCAACGTCCTGACTTTC
20 | TRBJ2-1 | TRBD2 | - | TRBV12-5 | CASGQLLLFDGRAGYNEQFF | TGTGCTAGTGGTCAACTCCTATTATTCGATGGGAGGGCAGGATACAATGAGCAGTTCTTC
15 | TRBJ2-7 | - | - | TRBV2 | CASSDGGRSSYEQYF | TGTGCCAGCAGTGATGGAGGCAGGAGCTCCTACGAGCAGTACTTC
16 | TRBJ1-1 | - | - | TRBV9 | CASSGSLHGAGTEAFF | TGTGCCAGCAGCGGATCCTTACATGGAGCTGGCACTGAAGCTTTCTTT
11 | TRBJ1-5 | - | - | TRBV19 | CASGGHQPQHF | TGTGCCAGTGGGGGCCATCAGCCCCAGCATTTT
15 | TRBJ1-1 | - | - | TRBV7-8 | CASSLAAPQVAEAFF | TGTGCCAGCAGCTTAGCGGCACCACAGGTGGCTGAAGCTTTCTTT
17 | TRBJ2-1 | TRBD2 | - | TRBV4-1 | CASSRPRAGGTNNEQFF | TGCGCCAGCAGCCGTCCTCGGGCGGGGGGGACAAACAATGAGCAGTTCTTC
12 | TRBJ2-2 | - | once | TRBV27 | CASRLGSGELFF | TGTGCCAGCAGGCTTGGATCCGGGGAGCTGTTTTTT
19 | TRBJ1-3 | - | - | TRBV5-1 | CASSLYGPSRGFSGNTIYF | TGCGCCAGCAGCCTATACGGCCCAAGCCGGGGTTTTTCTGGAAACACCATATATTTT
18 | TRBJ2-4 | TRBD2 | - | TRBV7-9 | CASSLGSGRPLVVDIQYF | TGTGCCAGCAGCTTAGGTAGCGGGAGGCCCTTGGTGGTGGACATTCAGTACTTC
14 | TRBJ2-5 | TRBD2 | - | TRBV20-1 | CSASRFASGETQYF | TGCAGTGCTAGTAGATTTGCTAGCGGAGAGACCCAGTACTTC
15 | TRBJ2-5 | - | - | TRBV4-1 | CASSQDRLEQETQYF | TGCGCCAGCAGCCAAGATAGACTAGAACAAGAGACCCAGTACTTC
17 | TRBJ2-6 | - | - | TRBV27 | CASSLNRGGSGANVLTF | TGTGCCAGCAGTTTGAACAGGGGGGGTTCTGGGGCCAACGTCCTGACTTTC
12 | TRBJ2-7 | - | - | TRBV5-4 | CASSFGPYEQYF | TGTGCCAGCAGCTTCGGGCCCTACGAGCAGTACTTC
13 | TRBJ1-1 | - | - | TRBV20-1 | CSASRGAGTEAFF | TGCAGTGCTAGTCGAGGGGCCGGGACTGAAGCTTTCTTT
14 | TRBJ2-2 | - | once | TRBV28 | CASRHRPVGGELFF | TGTGCCAGCAGACATCGGCCTGTAGGGGGGGAGCTGTTTTTT
12 | TRBJ2-3 | - | - | TRBV7-2 | CASSQGMRTQYF | TGTGCCAGCAGCCAAGGGATGCGTACGCAGTATTTT
14 | TRBJ1-1 | TRBD1 | - | TRBV9 | CASSVNRGFTEAFF | TGTGCCAGCAGCGTAAACAGGGGGTTCACTGAAGCTTTCTTT
14 | TRBJ2-3 | TRBD1 | - | TRBV7-9 | CASSLGQGADTQYF | TGTGCCAGCAGCTTAGGACAGGGGGCAGATACGCAGTATTTT
13 | TRBJ2-3 | TRBD2 | - | TRBV2 | CAGQELAGGTQYF | TGTGCCGGACAAGAGCTAGCGGGGGGTACGCAGTATTTT
14 | TRBJ2-3 | - | - | TRBV5-1 | CASSSRVSTDTQYF | TGCGCCAGCAGCTCCAGGGTTAGCACAGATACGCAGTATTTT
14 | TRBJ1-1 | - | - | TRBV28 | CASRMAGRSTEAFF | TGTGCCAGCCGCATGGCAGGGAGAAGCACTGAAGCTTTCTTT
15 | TRBJ1-6 | - | - | TRBV6-5 | CASNPGRSYNSPLHF | TGTGCCAGCAACCCCGGACGTTCCTATAATTCACCCCTCCACTTT
15 | TRBJ2-1 | TRBD2 | - | TRBV24-1 | CATSDYRGGQNEQFF | TGTGCCACCAGTGATTATCGGGGGGGCCAGAATGAGCAGTTCTTC
16 | TRBJ2-5 | - | - | TRBV5-1 | CASSLAFGGGRETQYF | TGCGCCAGCAGCTTGGCCTTTGGGGGGGGGCGAGAGACCCAGTACTTC
15 | TRBJ2-1 | TRBD2 | - | TRBV9 | CASSVDLAGGNEQFF | TGTGCCAGCAGCGTAGATCTAGCGGGAGGCAATGAGCAGTTCTTC